The sequence of this T cell receptor (beta chain) was determined in a study of cytomegalovirus exposure and HLA in healthy donors (TCRdb year 2017). About the full investigation: An earlier analysis of some 620 of the donors reported 276 Gb of sequence data and 100 million to 120 million unique TCR beta sequences obtained from around 190 million T cells. Several DR-DQ haplotypes were treated as single units for association and clustering because of strong linkage in the cohort. Alongside the repertoire data, information on donor age, sex, ethnicity and CMV serostatus was compiled. All discovery cohort repertoires had been generated on a single sequencing platform. An early release that covered about 600 HLA-typed donors contained 300 to 350 gigabases of sequencing data and roughly 84 million unique TCR sequences. In a later genetic analysis, genome-wide SNP genotypes for about 65% of the roughly 700 donors were used, and that subset was treated as a discovery cohort. Besides the first cohort of roughly 660 subjects, a separate validation cohort made up of 90 to 150 different subjects was used. Using immunosequencing, the study profiled T cell repertoires from fewer than 850 subjects and related those repertoires to cytomegalovirus serostatus. Of the 350 to 450 genotyped donors, approximately 83% fell in the genetic ancestry cluster associated with self-reported Caucasian donors. The number of donors typed differed by locus, with about 620-630 for A, B, C, DRB1 and DQB1, approximately 500 for DQA1, approximately 570 for DPA1, and around 460 for DPB1. The study was designed to test whether signatures of past pathogen exposure could be identified by cataloging public T cell receptors. On average, 235,054 unique TCR beta nucleotide sequences were sequenced per donor among some 420 genotyped donors of the cohort, with roughly 18% of those sequences being non-productive. High-throughput TCR immunosequencing, statistical association of individual TCRs with disease status, and machine learning were combined to predict cytomegalovirus infection status. An earlier analysis of approximately 640 of the donors applied high-throughput TCR beta sequencing to assess whether each TCR beta V gene segment acted as functional or pseudogenic. HLA typing covered class I and class II loci at four-digit resolution. The later analysis used no new phenotypic data to find candidate immune exposures, relying instead on TCR beta sequences and their occurrence across donors. In a later analysis, previously published TCR beta repertoires from 600 to 850 donors were re-analyzed and high-resolution HLA genotyping was added so that TCR occurrence patterns could be studied. What the research found in general, with its limitations: HLA typing was unavailable for some donors at each locus, so association tests used only the typed subset. According to a later analysis, most CMV-associated TCR beta chains appeared to be HLA-restricted, and the HLA associations seemed to be driven largely by CMV exposure. According to a later analysis, parvovirus B19, influenza, CMV and Epstein-Barr virus appeared linked to several top co-occurrence clusters. In the study, some 180 TCR beta chains were listed as associated with cytomegalovirus. According to a later genetic analysis, donors in an Asian-associated ancestry cluster had fewer N-insertions in productive TCRs than the approximately 630-donor mean. In vitro tests confirmed that three of the cytomegalovirus-associated TCR beta chains recognize cytomegalovirus antigens. In a later analysis, some 18,000 TCR beta sequences were associated with specific HLA alleles at a false discovery rate of 0.05. Because the 87-base-pair reads could not distinguish some IMGT-functional V segments, including TRBV6-2 and TRBV6-3, those segments were excluded. Broadly in line with IMGT annotations, most TCR beta V segments showed up in productive rearrangements about 87% or about 30% of the time in an earlier analysis of some 590 of the donors. A later analysis found that TCR association rates varied across HLA loci, with DRB1 alleles showing the most associated TCRs and HLA-C alleles the fewest. In both the original and validation cohorts, the classifier was reported to diagnose cytomegalovirus status with high specificity and sensitivity. Immune exposure information for the cohort was limited to CMV serostatus. A cluster of highly shared sequence variants was judged likely to represent a technical artifact of the sequencing pipeline. The authors suggested that the approach could potentially be generalized to other disease states and immunological phenotypes. The cohort was sequenced for TCR beta chains only, and without alpha or paired-chain data the features that could be detected were limited. Linkage disequilibrium might explain the correlated functional status among segregating V segments, but an unknown experimental factor could not be ruled out. Across donors, most TCR sequences were observed very rarely, whereas some public TCRs were present in many individuals. Roughly uniform sequencing depth across donors was assumed in presence/absence analyses, although this assumption may not hold. Assigning TCR associations to individual alleles was difficult when HLA alleles, especially DR and DQ, strongly co-occurred. A further reported finding was that TCR beta sequences accurately predicted the HLA-A and HLA-B alleles for most subjects in the first cohort. In a later analysis, HLA-associated TCR beta chains were found to be more clonally expanded and to have lower generation probabilities than equally common non-associated chains. V-gene and J-gene trimming of TCR beta chains was associated with a missense DCLRE1C variant in a later genetic analysis, and the association was replicated in an independent cohort. Approximately 18 rarely observed V segments, including chromosome 9 orphons, were excluded from the earlier analysis of approximately 500 of the donors because counts were too low.

This clone has only a few counts. The antigen it recognizes is unknown. The sample holds no much larger clone one base away, and base qualities are not on file. The germline V gene gives CDR1 as SGDLS and CDR2 as YYNGEE. From V the trimming removes 4 bases and from J it removes 7 bases, while the gene matches leave 7 bases of the junction unaccounted for. Measured from the cysteine to the phenylalanine, the CDR3 is 14 residues long. CDR3 DNA is the only sequence kept; it has 42 bases, read in frame from the first base. Receptors were amplified or captured by the immunoSEQ multiplex PCR assay. For the multiplex PCR, a mixture combining 60 forward primers for TCR Vbeta segments and 13 reverse primers for TCR Jbeta segments was used. Amplification of the CDR3 region of rearranged TCR beta genes was performed with a multiplex PCR assay on genomic DNA. Amplified TCR beta libraries were sequenced as 87-base-pair reads on the Illumina HiSeq System. As for the original processing: A later analysis tallied approximately 87 million unique TCR beta chains across the 610 or so repertoires, and about 12 million of those chains were shared by two or more donors. Raw reads were error-corrected and collapsed into unique sequences by a nearest-neighbor algorithm in which closely related sequences were merged to remove PCR and sequencing errors. Alignment of CDR3 sequences to IMGT reference sequences was used to assign V, D and J gene segments. For a sequence to be retained, at least a six-nucleotide match to both a V gene segment and a J gene segment was required. Rearrangements were called productive when the CDR3 lacked stop codons and stayed in frame with V and J; all others were non-productive. CDR3 was defined by IMGT convention, running from the second conserved V-encoded cysteine to the conserved J-encoded phenylalanine. Sequences without an unambiguous match to a single V gene segment were excluded from the earlier analysis of several hundred of the donors. An earlier analysis of several hundred of the donors called V segments functional above 56.7% productive rearrangements and segregating when the between-donor standard deviation exceeded 5%. A statistical classification framework was developed to diagnose cytomegalovirus status using the catalog of TCR beta chain sequences. In a later analysis, TCR nucleotide sequences were compared against IMGT/GENE-DB human TR gene sequences so that V and J genes could be assigned. A later analysis assigned CDR3 sequences and most-parsimonious VDJ recombination scenarios with the TCRdist pipeline. In a later analysis, each TCR beta chain was defined by its CDR3 amino acid sequence together with its V-gene family, and reads lacking a unique V-gene family were excluded. A later analysis removed 500 to 600 highly shared, low-generation-probability nucleotide sequences to deal with suspected cross-contamination and a sequencing artifact. In a later analysis, a clonal expansion index was calculated for each public chain from normalized within-repertoire ranks of inferred template counts. In a later analysis, generation probabilities were computed using a VDJ recombination model fitted to out-of-frame rearrangements, and the results were checked against IGoR. A later analysis scored TCR-TCR, TCR-HLA and TCR-CMV co-occurrence with hypergeometric tests, applying a repertoire-size bias correction to TCR pairs. To estimate false discovery rates, a later analysis permuted the HLA or CMV assignments 20 times. In a later analysis, co-occurring TCRs were grouped with DBSCAN, and TCRdist sequence similarity was added when clustering was performed within HLA-allele-positive subsets. Repertoires with fewer than 30,000 or more than 120,000 public chains were left out of co-occurrence clustering, as were five repertoires with anomalous nucleotide sharing. TCRdb carries this immuneACCESS record with in-frame sequences only. Its versions omit some clonotypes, under half of them owing to an unresolved V gene in the studies checked, with the rest unexplained. The V and J calls and the clone size are those of that table, but D and trimming were determined from the DNA. The sample table records almost 200,000 clones; about 82% of these occur just once. The ten largest account for over 2% of the sample.

In total, approximately 700 healthy bone marrow donors made up the cohort. At the time of sampling, every cohort member was nominally healthy, though immune exposures that went unrecorded were likely present. The donor was CMV seronegative and was included in the group of hundreds of seronegative cohort members. Each donor provided a peripheral blood sample, and peripheral blood mononuclear cells were used for TCR beta sequencing. The Qiagen DNeasy Blood Extraction Kit was used to extract genomic DNA from the blood cell samples. The chain couples TRBV9 to TRBJ2-1, with 8 junctional bases fitting TRBD2. The sequenced sample was PBMCs. The receptor comes from a woman in her fifties or sixties in good health and CMV-seronegative. The CDR3 loop reads CASSLGTSENEQFF. The nucleotide sequence is TGTGCCAGCAGCCTAGGGACTAGTGAAAATGAGCAGTTCTTC.